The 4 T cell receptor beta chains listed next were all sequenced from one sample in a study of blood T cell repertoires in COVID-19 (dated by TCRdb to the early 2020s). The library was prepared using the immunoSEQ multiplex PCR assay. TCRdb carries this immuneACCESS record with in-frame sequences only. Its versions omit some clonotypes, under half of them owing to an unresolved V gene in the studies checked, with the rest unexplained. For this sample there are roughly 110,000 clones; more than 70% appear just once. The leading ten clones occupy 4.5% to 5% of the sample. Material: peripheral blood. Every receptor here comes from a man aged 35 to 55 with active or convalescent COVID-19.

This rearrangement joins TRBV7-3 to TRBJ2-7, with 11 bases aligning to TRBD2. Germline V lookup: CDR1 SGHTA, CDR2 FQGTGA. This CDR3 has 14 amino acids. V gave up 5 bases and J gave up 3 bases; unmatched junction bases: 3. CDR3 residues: CASSLLAGVYEQYF. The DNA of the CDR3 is TGTGCCAGCAGCCTACTAGCGGGAGTCTACGAGCAGTACTTC. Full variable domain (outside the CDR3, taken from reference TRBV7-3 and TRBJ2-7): GAGVSQTPSNKVTEKGKYVELRCDPISGHTALYWYRQSLGQGPEFLIYFQGTGAADDSGLPNDRFFAVRPEGSVSTLKIQRTERGDSAVYLCASSLLAGVYEQYFGPGTRLTVT.

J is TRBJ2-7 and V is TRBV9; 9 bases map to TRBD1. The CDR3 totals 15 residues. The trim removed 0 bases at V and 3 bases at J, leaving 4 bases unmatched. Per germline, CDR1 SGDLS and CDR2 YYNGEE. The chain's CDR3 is CASSVALGQGYEQYF. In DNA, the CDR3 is TGTGCCAGCAGCGTAGCTCTGGGACAGGGCTACGAGCAGTACTTC.

CDR3 nucleotide sequence: TGTGCCAGCAGGGCGACAGGGGGGGGATATGGCTACACCTTC. The encoded protein is CASRATGGGYGYTF. The J gene is TRBJ1-2, the V gene TRBV21-1; the table's TRBD1 call for D was not verified on the DNA. TRBV21-1 is termed a pseudogene. The CDR3 contains 14 residues.

The CDR3 DNA reads as TGTGCCAGCAGGTTTAACAGGGGGCCTTCCTACGAGCAGTACTTC. Amino acids: CASRFNRGPSYEQYF. The chain joins TRBV6-5 to TRBJ2-7, with 9 bases fitting TRBD1. After removal of 6 bases from V and 1 base from J, the junction contained 7 bases not matched to a gene. Germline-derived CDR1 and CDR2 are MNHEY and SVGAGI. This CDR3 contains 15 residues.